The 24 T cell receptor beta chains in this list originate from one sample, sequenced in a study of control samples from healthy donors and cancer patients. Produced via immunoSEQ multiplex PCR; TCRdb's table is partial and in-frame only. Among 150,000 to 200,000 clones listed, almost 90% were seen once. The sample taken for sequencing was blood. The receptor source for this set is a woman in her forties or fifties in good health.

The J gene is TRBJ1-2, the V gene TRBV12-3 or TRBV12-4, with D hard to call. The V end was cut by 3 bases, the J end by 8 bases, with 10 bases between. This CDR3 contains 12 residues. Written as DNA, the CDR3 is TGTGCCAGCAGTTTTTGGGAGAGCGGCTACACCTTC. Its protein product is CASSFWESGYTF.

This clone was detected only a few times. The gene calls are TRBV5-8 and TRBJ2-7; D might be TRBD1 (5 bases). The CDR3 runs 14 residues. Trimming removed 0 bases from V and 2 bases from J, with 9 bases in between. Looked up from germline, CDR1 is SGHTS and CDR2 is YDEGEE. In DNA, the CDR3 is TGTGCCAGCAGCTTGGTGGACAACCCCTACGAGCAGTACTTC. Translating it yields CASSLVDNPYEQYF.

This clone has just one count. The J gene is TRBJ2-2, the V gene TRBV24-1; D is possibly TRBD1 (6 bases). This CDR3 is built from 14 residues. The V gene's germline CDR1 is KGHDR and CDR2 SFDVKD. V lost 5 bases, J lost 5 bases, and 11 bases lay in between. The CDR3 region is CATSGLTGTGELFF. The CDR3 bases are TGTGCCACCAGTGGCTTGACAGGTACCGGGGAGCTGTTTTTT.

This chain uses TRBV6-2 or TRBV6-3 with TRBJ1-4; no reliable D call. The germline gives CDR1 MNHEY, CDR2 SVGEGT. V was trimmed by 0 bases and J by 10 bases, leaving 9 bases between them. CDR3 length equals 13 residues. The CDR3: CASSYSGLGKLFF. The CDR3 DNA sequence: TGTGCCAGCAGTTACTCTGGACTCGGAAAACTGTTTTTT.

The rearrangement joins TRBV7-8 to TRBJ1-1; D is unresolved. V dropped 1 base and J dropped 5 bases, with 14 bases sitting between them. The CDR3 extends over 15 amino acids. CDR1 and CDR2 from the germline V gene are SGHVS and FQNEAQ. DNA of the CDR3: TGTGCCAGCAGCTTAGAAGGCAGGATAGGGACTGAAGCTTTCTTT. Translation gives CASSLEGRIGTEAFF.

This clone has more than one count but fewer than ten. The gene calls are TRBV5-4 and TRBJ2-7, with 7 bases fitting TRBD1. The germline V gene has CDR1 SGHNT and CDR2 YYREEE (reference sequence). The CDR3 loop spans 12 amino acids. V gave up 4 bases and J gave up 6 bases; unmatched junction bases: 4. CDR3 sequence (DNA): TGTGCCAGCAGCACAAACAGGGGCGAGCAGTACTTC. Protein sequence: CASSTNRGEQYF.

This clone turned up a few times. The rearrangement links TRBV4-2 to TRBJ1-2; D remains ambiguous. This CDR3 comprises 13 residues. CDR1 is LGHNA, CDR2 YNFKEQ, per germline. V lost 4 bases, J lost 7 bases, and 13 bases lay in between. The DNA for the CDR3 is TGTGCCAGCAGCCCCCAAGGTTGGGGTGGCTACACCTTC. Encoded protein: CASSPQGWGGYTF.

The chain has TRBV28 and TRBJ1-6, with 8 bases that match TRBD1. CDR1 is MDHEN and CDR2 is SYDVKM in the germline V gene. V lost 3 bases to trimming and J lost 10 bases; unmatched junction nucleotides: 11. The CDR3 is made up of 16 amino acids. For the CDR3, the DNA is TGTGCCAGCAGTTTTCTACAGGGGGTGGTAGGCTCACCCCTCCACTTT. The encoded protein is CASSFLQGVVGSPLHF.

The chain joins TRBV27 to TRBJ1-5, with a tentative D call TRBD1 (5 bases). Germline loops: CDR1 MNHEY, CDR2 SMNVEV (reference sequence). This CDR3 spans 14 amino acids. V lost 4 bases and J lost 1, with 8 bases in between. The CDR3 loop reads CASSSRDSNQPQHF. CDR3 sequence (DNA): TGTGCCAGCAGTTCCCGGGACAGCAATCAGCCCCAGCATTTT.

This chain links TRBV5-1 with TRBJ1-1; D not certain. V lost 3 bases, J lost 7 bases, and 13 bases lay in between. This CDR3 has 13 residues. Germline V gene sequence: CDR1 SGHRS, CDR2 YFSETQ. Here the CDR3 reads CASSWVTGDEAFF. DNA for the CDR3: TGCGCCAGCAGCTGGGTGACCGGCGATGAAGCTTTCTTT.

The chain links TRBV5-1 to TRBJ1-2, with 7 nucleotides matching TRBD1. The ends lost 4 bases at V and 2 bases at J; junction bases unmatched: 5. In germline, CDR1 is SGHRS, CDR2 YFSETQ. This CDR3 has 14 residues. The CDR3 nucleotides read TGCGCCAGCAGCCCCCCGGGACAGAACTATGGCTACACCTTC. Its protein product is CASSPPGQNYGYTF.

The rearrangement joins TRBV6-5 to TRBJ2-7; the D gene is possibly TRBD1 (6 bases). This CDR3 is built from 15 residues. V lost 5 bases to trimming and J lost 1 base, with 15 bases between them. Germline lookup yields CDR1 MNHEY and CDR2 SVGAGI. The CDR3 nucleotides are TGTGCCAGCAGTCCCAACCGGGACACTTCCTACGAGCAGTACTTC. It specifies CASSPNRDTSYEQYF.

This clone was found once. This sequence joins TRBV21-1 and TRBJ1-4; TRBD1, the table's D call, was not compared with the DNA. TRBV21-1 is a documented pseudogene. The CDR3 runs to 15 residues. The CDR3 sequence is CASFPQDSRGEKLFF. The CDR3 DNA sequence: TGTGCCAGCTTTCCTCAAGATTCCAGGGGGGAAAAACTGTTTTTT.

The CDR3 DNA sequence: TGTGCCAGCAGTTTAACTCCCACAGGACTATCTGGAAACACCATATATTTT. Translated, it gives CASSLTPTGLSGNTIYF. The chain has TRBV27 and TRBJ1-3; possibly TRBD1 for D (5 bases). Germline V gives CDR1 MNHEY, CDR2 SMNVEV (reference sequence). The CDR3 is made up of 17 amino acids. The V end was cut by 2 bases, the J end by 1 base, with 15 bases between.

The chain has TRBV3-1 (or the pseudogene TRBV3-2) and TRBJ1-6; TRBD1 might be the D (5 bases). This CDR3 region has 15 residues. V was pared by 0 bases and J by 7 bases, with 10 bases between. Germline CDR1 and CDR2: LGHDT and YNNKEL (reference sequence). CDR3 sequence: CASSQEPGTNSPLHF. For the CDR3, the DNA is TGTGCCAGCAGCCAAGAGCCAGGGACGAATTCACCCCTCCACTTT.

In DNA form, the CDR3 reads TGCGCCAGCAGCCAGGCCAGGGGCGGTAATGAAAAACTGTTTTTT. Translated, it gives CASSQARGGNEKLFF. V gene TRBV4-3 combines with J gene TRBJ1-4, with D tentatively TRBD1 (6 bases). The germline V gene has CDR1 LGHNA and CDR2 YSLEER. This CDR3 spans 15 amino acids. The V end lost 3 bases, the J end lost 4 bases, and 12 bases lay between the germline ends.

The gene calls are TRBV9 and TRBJ2-3, with D maybe TRBD2 (5 bases). V was clipped by 0 bases and J by 7 bases, with 6 bases between them. Germline CDR1 SGDLS, CDR2 YYNGEE. The CDR3 contains 12 residues. The CDR3 is CASSVAGNTQYF. CDR3 nucleotide sequence: TGTGCCAGCAGCGTAGCGGGGAATACGCAGTATTTT.

The chain couples TRBV4-3 to TRBJ2-3; a weak D match, TRBD2 (6 bases). The V gene's germline CDR1 is LGHNA and CDR2 YSLEER. This CDR3 has 15 amino acids. Trimming shortened V by 0 bases and J by 8 bases, and 15 bases separated the two germline ends. CDR3 in DNA: TGCGCCAGCAGCCAAGATTCGTTGGCGCGGGGTACGCAGTATTTT. Translating it yields CASSQDSLARGTQYF.

The chain employs TRBV7-2 and TRBJ2-7; D gene uncertain. Trimming removed 4 bases from V and 3 bases from J, with 7 bases in between. Germline V lookup: CDR1 SGHTA, CDR2 FQGNSA. CDR3 size: 12 residues. The CDR3 DNA reads TGTGCCAGCAGCTACGATCGCTACGAGCAGTACTTC. Translated: CASSYDRYEQYF.

The rearrangement uses TRBV28 and TRBJ2-1, with 14 nucleotides matching TRBD2. This CDR3 contains 18 residues. Germline V lookup: CDR1 MDHEN, CDR2 SYDVKM. V lost 8 bases to trimming and J lost 3 bases; unmatched junction nucleotides: 12. CDR3 loop: CASWTSGRPLLIYNEQFF. CDR3 nucleotides: TGTGCCAGCTGGACTAGCGGGAGGCCTCTCCTCATCTACAATGAGCAGTTCTTC.

This clone occurred a few times. This chain joins TRBV6-6 and TRBJ1-5, with TRBD1 matching 7 bases. The CDR3 totals 13 residues. Germline V gene lookup returns CDR1 MNHNY and CDR2 SVGAGI (reference sequence). J gave up 7 bases and V 4 bases, and 4 bases lay outside the gene matches. The CDR3 here is CASSSTGRQPQHF. For the CDR3, the DNA is TGTGCCAGCAGTTCGACAGGGCGACAGCCCCAGCATTTT.

This chain's CDR3 is CASSPTGTRTDTQYF. The CDR3 DNA sequence: TGTGCCAGCAGCCCGACCGGGACTAGAACAGATACGCAGTATTTT. The gene calls are TRBV3-1 (or the pseudogene TRBV3-2) and TRBJ2-3; 8 bases line up with TRBD2. Germline lookup yields CDR1 LGHDT and CDR2 YNNKEL (reference sequence). The CDR3 consists of 15 residues. The trim removed 4 bases at V and 3 bases at J, leaving 6 bases unmatched.

V usage is TRBV7-3 and J usage is TRBJ2-4; tentatively, D is TRBD1 (6 bases). Germline V CDR1 and CDR2: SGHTA, FQGTGA. The CDR3 sequence is 15 residues long. V dropped 3 bases and J dropped 0 bases, with 9 bases sitting between them. DNA of the CDR3: TGTGCCAGCAGCTTGGGGGCCCTAGCCAAAAACATTCAGTACTTC. It translates to CASSLGALAKNIQYF.

The chain recombines TRBV3-1 (or the pseudogene TRBV3-2) with TRBJ1-1; no clear D. The CDR3 consists of 14 residues. Trimming cost V 3 bases and J 3 bases, with 11 bases left between them. Germline CDR1 reads LGHDT; CDR2 reads YNNKEL (reference sequence). CDR3 DNA sequence: TGTGCCAGCAGCCAGGGTGTGGGGTACACTGAAGCTTTCTTT. Residues: CASSQGVGYTEAFF.